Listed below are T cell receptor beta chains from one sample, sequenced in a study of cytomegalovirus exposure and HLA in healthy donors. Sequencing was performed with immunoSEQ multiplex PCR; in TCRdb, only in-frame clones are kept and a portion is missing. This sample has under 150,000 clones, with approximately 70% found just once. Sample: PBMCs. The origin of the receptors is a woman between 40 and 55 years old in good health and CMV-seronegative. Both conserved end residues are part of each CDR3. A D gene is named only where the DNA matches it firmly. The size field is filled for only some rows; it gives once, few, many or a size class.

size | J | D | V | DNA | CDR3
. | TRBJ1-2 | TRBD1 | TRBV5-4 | TGTGCCAGCAGCTTGGAAGGGGGCGGCGACTATGGCTACACCTTC | CASSLEGGGDYGYTF
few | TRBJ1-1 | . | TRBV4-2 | TGTGCCAGCAGCCAAGATGGGACTGGAGTACAAGCTTTCTTT | CASSQDGTGVQAFF
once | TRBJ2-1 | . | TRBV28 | TGTGCCAGCACTTTGAACAGGGGACTTTCCTACAATGAGCAGTTCTTC | CASTLNRGLSYNEQFF
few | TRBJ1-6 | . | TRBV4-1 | TGCGCCAGCAGCCAAGGGGAGTGGGAATCCTATAATTCACCCCTCCACTTT | CASSQGEWESYNSPLHF
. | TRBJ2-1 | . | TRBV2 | TGTGCCAGCAGCAGTGCTGCATCCTACAATGAGCAGTTCTTC | CASSSAASYNEQFF
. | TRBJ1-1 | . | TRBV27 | TGTGCCAGCAGTTCGACTGTCTCCACTGAAGCTTTCTTT | CASSSTVSTEAFF
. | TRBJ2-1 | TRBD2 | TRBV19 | TGTGCCAGTATGGCGGGGGGGCCCGATGAGCAGTTCTTC | CASMAGGPDEQFF
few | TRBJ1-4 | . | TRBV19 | TGTGCCAGTAGACTTGAGGAAAAACTGTTTTTT | CASRLEEKLFF
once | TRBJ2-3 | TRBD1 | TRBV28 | TGTGCCAGCAGTCAGCGGGACAGGGTCCCAGATACGCAGTATTTT | CASSQRDRVPDTQYF
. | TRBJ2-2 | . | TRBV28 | TGTGCCAGCAGTCTCTTTAGCGGGGAGCTGTTTTTT | CASSLFSGELFF
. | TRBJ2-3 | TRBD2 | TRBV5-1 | TGCGCCAGCAGCTTAGCGGGGGGGCAAACAGATACGCAGTATTTT | CASSLAGGQTDTQYF
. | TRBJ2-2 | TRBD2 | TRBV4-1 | TGCGCCAGCAGCCAAGAACCTGGCGGGGGGGCTGGCACCGGGGAGCTGTTTTTT | CASSQEPGGGAGTGELFF
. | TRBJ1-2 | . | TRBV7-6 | TGTGCCAGCAGCTTAAGTCTGGGGCAGGGCGGTTTCTTCCACTATGGCTACACCTTC | CASSLSLGQGGFFHYGYTF
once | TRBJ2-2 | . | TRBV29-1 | TGCAGCGGGAGCAAGACGGATACGAACACCGGGGAGCTGTTTTTT | CSGSKTDTNTGELFF
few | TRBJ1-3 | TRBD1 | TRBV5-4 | TGTGCCAGCAGTCCCGGGACAGTGGGAAACACCATATATTTT | CASSPGTVGNTIYF
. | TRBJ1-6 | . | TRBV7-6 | TGTGCCAGCAGCTTAAGAGGGTCGGATTCACCCCTCCACTTT | CASSLRGSDSPLHF
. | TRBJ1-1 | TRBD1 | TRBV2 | TGTGCCAGCATTTCCGGGACAGTGAACACTGAAGCTTTCTTT | CASISGTVNTEAFF
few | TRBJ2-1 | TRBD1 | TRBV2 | TGTGCCAGCAGTGAAACATTTGGGACAGGGAGATCCAATGAGCAGTTCTTC | CASSETFGTGRSNEQFF
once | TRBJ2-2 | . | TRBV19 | TGTGCCAGTAGTATTTCAGGGCAGAACACCGGGGAGCTGTTTTTT | CASSISGQNTGELFF
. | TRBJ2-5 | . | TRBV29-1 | TGCAGCGTTGGCTCCATGTCGCGCGGGGAGACCCAGTACTTC | CSVGSMSRGETQYF
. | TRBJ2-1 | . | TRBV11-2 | TGTGCCAGCAGCTTAGAGTCTGGCGGCAAATCAACGCGGTTCTTC | CASSLESGGKSTRFF
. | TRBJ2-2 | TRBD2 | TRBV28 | TGTGCCAGCACTCCTCCCCCCGGGGGGGTTAGCACCGGGGAGCTGTTTTTT | CASTPPPGGVSTGELFF
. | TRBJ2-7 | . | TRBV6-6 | TGTGCCAGCAACTTGAGACAGGATTCCTACGAGCAGTACTTC | CASNLRQDSYEQYF
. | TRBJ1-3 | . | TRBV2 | TGTGCCAGCAGTTCCCGGACAGTTTCGTCTGGAAACACCATATATTTT | CASSSRTVSSGNTIYF
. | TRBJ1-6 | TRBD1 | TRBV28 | TGTGCCAGCAGCGCAAAGCAGGGGGCCTATAATTCACCCCTCCACTTT | CASSAKQGAYNSPLHF
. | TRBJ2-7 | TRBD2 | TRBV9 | TGTGCCAGCAGCGTAGATAGCGGGGGGGCGTCGGACGAGCAGTACTTC | CASSVDSGGASDEQYF